The present TCR beta chain was sequenced within a study of neurological immune-mediated disorders (dated by TCRdb to the late 2010s). A note on the overall study: Among the roughly 34 multiple sclerosis patients, relapsing-remitting MS was present in roughly 30 and secondary progressive MS was present in 3. The cohort comprised 68 subjects: roughly 14 HAM/TSP patients, 35 or so multiple sclerosis patients and around 20 healthy controls. Using UMI-based sequencing, the study compared peripheral blood TCR-beta repertoires from patients with HTLV-I-associated myelopathy (HAM/TSP), patients with multiple sclerosis, and healthy controls. The 95 to 120 TCR-beta libraries included longitudinal samples, technical triplicates and paired sorted CD4+ and CD8+ T-cell subsets alongside PBMC samples.

Libraries from unsorted PBMCs were made from 2 million PBMCs kept in RNAlater at -80 degrees C until RNA extraction. The multiple sclerosis patients were enrolled in a US clinical protocol that used magnetic resonance imaging to evaluate disease progression. PBMCs were separated from peripheral blood using Ficoll-Hypaque density gradient centrifugation and then cryopreserved in liquid nitrogen. 14 amino acids form the CDR3, both terminal residues included. Just CDR3 DNA is preserved here, 42 bases in frame from base 1. The germline V end is reduced by 0 bases and the J end by 9 bases; junction bases left unmatched: 3. CDR1 and CDR2, per the germline V gene, are SGHRS and YFSETQ. cDNA was synthesized by template-switch 5'RACE using a primer carrying a 10-nucleotide random unique molecular identifier by which each TCR transcript was tagged. Each sequencing run produced over 190 million TCR-beta sequences covering 15-18 subjects. Total RNA was extracted with the RNeasy kit. Using the KAPA Real-time Library Amplification kit, TCR-beta VDJ regions were amplified with primers for the TCR constant region and the 5'RACE anchor. Sample indexes and Illumina adaptors were added in a first PCR, and a second PCR then increased library yield. The roughly 650 bp TCR product was size-selected on a 2% E-gel SizeSelection system after Ampure bead purification. Before pooling, library quality was assessed on a Bioanalyzer, concentration was determined with Qubit, and library quantification was performed with the Kapa Library Quantification kit. An Illumina HiSeq 2500 sequenced the libraries paired-end 2 x 150 bp. To increase sequence diversity, roughly 24-31% phiX was spiked into each library pool. Under the source paper's analysis protocol: The quality-filtered reads were processed with the UMI-based MiGEC pipeline, whose error correction step removed more than 80% of the raw TCR sequences. VDJ genes were aligned to IMGT germline references, and clonotypes were defined by unique CDR3 amino acid sequence plus V-J genes. Clonal expansion, Shannon diversity and CDR3 relatedness were evaluated with VDJtools (CalcPairwiseDistances, ClusterSamples), while phylogenetic trees were built in CLCbio workbench. Clones with at least 8 unique UMIs were defined as expanded, with this threshold being based on coefficient-of-variation modelling across technical triplicates. The raw public reads went through TCRdb reprocessing: fastp at Q25, MiXCR clone calling, in-frame beta chains kept. Merged by CDR3 protein, the rows form single entries marked with the most common genes and DNA. The V and J calls, along with clone size, are taken from TCRdb and not from the paper's own processing. The sample table records tens of thousands of distinct CDR3 sequences; 3% to 4% of these occur just once. Together, the top ten hold roughly 2.2% of the sample.

Comments on this clonotype: This clone's antigen is unknown. The CDR3 does not end in the conserved phenylalanine or tryptophan, so this is likely a read error.

Beyond this particular receptor, the publication reports: No clinical or MRI features were associated with the MS cluster, and the authors said that larger cohorts are needed. No identical CDR3 amino acid sequences were found to be shared among expanded clones across subjects, suggesting that TCR-beta repertoires were private in all groups. In phylogenetic analysis, the repertoires of 18 of 34 MS patients grouped into a cluster of related CDR3 sequences, which suggests a possible signature at the repertoire level. TCR clonal expansion was highest in HAM/TSP patients and lowest in MS patients, with MS patients falling below even healthy controls.

Input material: PBMCs. The TCR originated in a man in his thirties or forties with multiple sclerosis. The V gene is TRBV5-1 and the J gene is TRBJ2-1, with 10 junctional bases fitting TRBD2. In nucleotide form, the sequence is TGCGCCAGCAGCTTGGAGCAGCGGGGGGGTGAGCAGTTCAAC. Translation gives CASSLEQRGGEQFN.